Listed below are T cell receptor beta chains from one sample, sequenced in a study of type 1 and type 2 diabetes patients. MiXCR was run by TCRdb on the multiplex PCR reads, yielding one entry per CDR3 protein. The sample contains fewer than 300,000 distinct CDR3 sequences, approximately 45% of which appear only once. Sequenced input: peripheral blood mononuclear cells (PBMCs). The receptors shown here come from a man aged 18 to 29 with type 2 diabetes. Both conserved end residues are part of each CDR3. A D gene is named only where the DNA matches it firmly. The size entry is marked missing in some rows and otherwise reads once, few, many or a size class.

TRBJ2-7 NA TRBD2 TRBV20-1 TGCAGTGCTAGTCCTCTAGCGGAGAGAATGTGGGAGCAGTACTTC CSASPLAERMWEQYF
TRBJ2-5 NA NA TRBV19 TGTGCCAGTAGTCCCCCTCCCCTCAGGACAGGAGGGCGGGAGACCCAGTACTTC CASSPPPLRTGGRETQYF
TRBJ1-5 NA NA TRBV10-3 TGTGCCATCAGTGATACTAGCAATCAGCCCCAGCATTTT CAISDTSNQPQHF
TRBJ2-5 NA TRBD1 TRBV19 TGTGCCAGTAGTTTCCAGACAGGGGGCAGGGAGACCCAGTACTTC CASSFQTGGRETQYF
TRBJ1-1 few NA TRBV29-1 TGCAGCGTTGAAGATGTAGACACTGAAGCTTTCTTT CSVEDVDTEAFF
TRBJ2-2 NA NA TRBV6-5 TGTGCCAGCAGTTACTCGAGGTCCCAGGGTGCCACCGGGGAGCTGTTTTTT CASSYSRSQGATGELFF
TRBJ1-5 many NA TRBV30 TGTGCCTCCCCTCACGGAGGGGAAGTACATTTT CASPHGGEVHF
TRBJ2-7 NA NA TRBV28 TGTGCCAGCAGCCTTCCGACCAACTACGAGCAGTACTTC CASSLPTNYEQYF
TRBJ2-7 NA TRBD1 TRBV15 TGTGCCACCAGCAGAGAGACAGGGAATCGGTACGAGCAGTACTTC CATSRETGNRYEQYF
TRBJ1-6 NA NA TRBV5-1 TGCGCCAGCAGCTTGAACTGGGTTAATTCACCCCTCCACTTT CASSLNWVNSPLHF
TRBJ1-1 few NA TRBV20-1 TGCAGTGCCCGGGAGAACACTGAAGCTTTCTTT CSARENTEAFF
TRBJ2-7 NA NA TRBV19 TGTGCCAGTAGTCCCGGACGGCGTGAAGAGCAGTACTTC CASSPGRREEQYF
TRBJ1-1 NA NA TRBV2 TGTGCCAGCAGCTCGGCCCGGGGGAACACTGAAGCTTTCTTT CASSSARGNTEAFF
TRBJ1-1 once NA TRBV2 TGTGCCAGCAGGCCGGGACCGCTAAAGACTGAAGCTTTCTTT CASRPGPLKTEAFF
TRBJ1-2 once NA TRBV4-3 TGCGCCAGCAGCCAAGATAAGTTATTAGGGTCCTATGGCTACACCTTC CASSQDKLLGSYGYTF
TRBJ1-5 NA NA TRBV12-3/TRBV12-4 TGTGCCAGCAGTTTAATGGGCCGGGCCAATCAGCCCCAGCATTTT CASSLMGRANQPQHF
TRBJ2-7 many NA TRBV2 TGTGCCAGCCCCGACGGGAACTACGAGCAGTACTTC CASPDGNYEQYF
TRBJ2-5 once NA TRBV4-3 TGCGCCAGCAGCCAACCCGGACTGCCGTGGCGAGAGACCCAGTACTTC CASSQPGLPWRETQYF
TRBJ1-2 few NA TRBV19 TGTGCCAGTAGGGATCGTGGCGCGTATGGCTACACCTTC CASRDRGAYGYTF
TRBJ2-1 few NA TRBV20-1 TGCAGTGCTAGAGATCTCCCCGGGACTCCCAATGAGCAGTTCTTC CSARDLPGTPNEQFF
TRBJ1-2 NA TRBD1 TRBV10-3 TGTGCCATCAGTGAAGGGACAGGGTGGGGTTATGGCTACACCTTC CAISEGTGWGYGYTF
TRBJ2-1 NA TRBD2 TRBV20-1 TGCAGTGGAGCGGGGGGGGTCAATGAGCAGTTCTTC CSGAGGVNEQFF
TRBJ1-1 NA NA TRBV28 TGTGCCAGCAGTTTATACGGCCAACGGCCTGAAGCTTTCTTT CASSLYGQRPEAFF
TRBJ2-1 NA NA TRBV6-6 TGTGCCAGCAGTTTTGGCCGGTACAATGAGCAGTTCTTC CASSFGRYNEQFF
TRBJ2-5 NA TRBD2 TRBV7-3 TGTGCCAGCAGCTTAGGGGGGGACCAAGAGACCCAGTACTTC CASSLGGDQETQYF
TRBJ1-1 few TRBD1 TRBV20-1 TGCAGTGGAAGAACAGGGGCTAGAACTGAAGCTTTCTTT CSGRTGARTEAFF
TRBJ1-5 NA NA TRBV19 TGTGCCACAAACTCAGGGTTTAGCAATCAGCCCCAGCATTTT CATNSGFSNQPQHF
TRBJ2-7 NA NA TRBV19 TGTGCCAGTAGCCCGGGACACATGAGGGAGCAGTACTTC CASSPGHMREQYF
TRBJ2-7 few TRBD1 TRBV27 TGTGCCAGCAGCTTCTCGACAGGGGGCTCCTACGAGCAGTACTTC CASSFSTGGSYEQYF
TRBJ1-1 NA TRBD1 TRBV20-1 TGCAGTGCGCCGTCACCGGGACAGGGGAACACTGAAGCTTTCTTT CSAPSPGQGNTEAFF
TRBJ2-7 NA NA TRBV20-1 TGCAGTGCATACGCTAGCTCCTACGAGCAGTACTTC CSAYASSYEQYF
TRBJ1-2 few NA TRBV19 TGTGCCAGTAGTTATGCAGCGGAAATCCCCTATGGCTACACCTTC CASSYAAEIPYGYTF
TRBJ1-6 few NA TRBV4-3 TGCGCCAGCAGCCAAGGTTTTCCGGGAACCTATAATTCACCCCTCCACTTT CASSQGFPGTYNSPLHF
TRBJ2-5 NA NA TRBV2 TGTGCCAGCAGTGAGGGTCTCACCGGGACCCAGTACTTC CASSEGLTGTQYF
TRBJ2-1 NA NA TRBV7-3 TGTGCCAGCAGCAATAGGGACTCACACGCCAATGAGCAGTTCTTC CASSNRDSHANEQFF
TRBJ1-1 few NA TRBV7-2 TGTGCCAGCAGCTTAGAACGAGATAAAGCTTTCTTT CASSLERDKAFF
TRBJ2-3 NA NA TRBV28 TGTGCCAGCAGTTGGGGGGTAGGCGATACGCAGTATTTT CASSWGVGDTQYF
TRBJ2-5 few TRBD1 TRBV20-1 TGCAGTGCTCCAAACCCCGGGACAGGGACGGAGACCCAGTACTTC CSAPNPGTGTETQYF
TRBJ1-1 few TRBD1 TRBV7-8 TGTGCCAGCAGCTTGCAGGGGGAATGGGCTGAAGCTTTCTTT CASSLQGEWAEAFF
TRBJ2-1 NA TRBD1 TRBV13 TGTGCCAGCAGCTCGAGGACAGGGTACAATGAGCAGTTCTTC CASSSRTGYNEQFF
TRBJ1-6 many TRBD1 TRBV7-8 TGTGCCAGCAGCTTAGGTGGCAGGGGGAATTATAATTCACCCCTCCACTTT CASSLGGRGNYNSPLHF
TRBJ2-5 many NA TRBV30 TGTGCCTGGAGTGTCGGGAGTGGGGAGACCCAGTACTTC CAWSVGSGETQYF
TRBJ1-1 few TRBD1 TRBV9 TGTGCCAGCAGCCTTCGGACAGGCACGAACACTGAAGCTTTCTTT CASSLRTGTNTEAFF
TRBJ2-3 few NA TRBV29-1 TGCAGCGTTGAAGATTTCACAGCTCACTGGACAGATACGCAGTATTTT CSVEDFTAHWTDTQYF
TRBJ1-3 NA NA TRBV15 TGTGCCACCAGCAGAGATTGGGCTGGGGGAACCACCATATATTTT CATSRDWAGGTTIYF
TRBJ1-2 once NA TRBV30 TGTGCCTGGAGAGGGGGTTATGCCTATGGCTACACCTTC CAWRGGYAYGYTF
TRBJ2-7 NA TRBD1 TRBV25-1 TGTGCCAGCACGGAAGGGACAGGGCCTCAGTACGAGCAGTACTTC CASTEGTGPQYEQYF